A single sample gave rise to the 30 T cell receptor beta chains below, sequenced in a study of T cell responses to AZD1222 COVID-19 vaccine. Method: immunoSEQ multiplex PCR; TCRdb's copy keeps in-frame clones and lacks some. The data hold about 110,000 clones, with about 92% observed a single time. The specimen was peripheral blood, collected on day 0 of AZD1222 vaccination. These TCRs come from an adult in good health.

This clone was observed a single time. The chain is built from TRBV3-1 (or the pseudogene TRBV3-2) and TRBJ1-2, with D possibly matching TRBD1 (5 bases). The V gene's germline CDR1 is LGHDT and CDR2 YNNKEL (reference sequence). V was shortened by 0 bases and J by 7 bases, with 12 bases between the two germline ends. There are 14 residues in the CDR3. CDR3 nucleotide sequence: TGTGCCAGCAGCCAAGATTGGGACCTGGGTGGCTACACCTTC. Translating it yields CASSQDWDLGGYTF.

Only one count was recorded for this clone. The CDR3 nucleotides read TGTGCCAGCAGCTTAGAAGTAGGGGATAACTATGGCTACACCTTC. Translated, it gives CASSLEVGDNYGYTF. The chain couples TRBV7-2 to TRBJ1-2; D possibly corresponds to TRBD1 (5 bases). The CDR3 is 15 residues long. Per germline, CDR1 SGHTA and CDR2 FQGNSA. Trimming removed 1 base at V and 1 base at J, with 10 bases between.

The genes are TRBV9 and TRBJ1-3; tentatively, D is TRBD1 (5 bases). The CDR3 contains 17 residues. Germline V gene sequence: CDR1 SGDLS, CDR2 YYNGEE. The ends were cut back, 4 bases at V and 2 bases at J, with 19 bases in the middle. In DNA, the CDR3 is TGTGCCAGCAGCCCCCGATTAAGGGGAACAGCTGGAAACACCATATATTTT. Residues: CASSPRLRGTAGNTIYF.

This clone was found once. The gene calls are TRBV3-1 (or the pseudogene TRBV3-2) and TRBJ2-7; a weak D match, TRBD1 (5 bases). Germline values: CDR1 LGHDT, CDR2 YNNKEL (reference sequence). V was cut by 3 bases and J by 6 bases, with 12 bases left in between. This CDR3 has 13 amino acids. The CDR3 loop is CASSQVQGFEQYF. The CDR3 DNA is TGTGCCAGCAGCCAGGTCCAGGGTTTCGAGCAGTACTTC.

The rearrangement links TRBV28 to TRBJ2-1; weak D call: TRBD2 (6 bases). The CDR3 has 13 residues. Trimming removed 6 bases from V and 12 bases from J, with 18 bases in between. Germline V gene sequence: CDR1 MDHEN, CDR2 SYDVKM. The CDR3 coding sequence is TGTGCCAGCAGCAAACAAGGCCCGGGGGTGCAGTTCTTC. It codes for CASSKQGPGVQFF.

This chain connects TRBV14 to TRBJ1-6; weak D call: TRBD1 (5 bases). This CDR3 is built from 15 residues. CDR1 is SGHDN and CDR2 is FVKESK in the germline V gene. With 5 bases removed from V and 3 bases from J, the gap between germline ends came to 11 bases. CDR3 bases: TGTGCCAGCAGCTCCGGGGCAGGCTATAATTCACCCCTCCACTTT. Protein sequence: CASSSGAGYNSPLHF.

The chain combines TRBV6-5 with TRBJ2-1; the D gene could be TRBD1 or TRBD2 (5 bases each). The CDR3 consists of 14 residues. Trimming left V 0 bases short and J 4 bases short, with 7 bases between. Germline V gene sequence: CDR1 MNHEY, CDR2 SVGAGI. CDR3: CASSYSGVYNEQFF. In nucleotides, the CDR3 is TGTGCCAGCAGTTACTCGGGGGTATACAATGAGCAGTTCTTC.

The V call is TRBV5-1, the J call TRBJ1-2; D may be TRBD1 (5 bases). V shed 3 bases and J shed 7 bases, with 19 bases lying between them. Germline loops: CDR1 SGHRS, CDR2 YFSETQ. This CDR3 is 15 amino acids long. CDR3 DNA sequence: TGCGCCAGCAGCTCAGAGGACACACGATCCGGTGGCTACACCTTC. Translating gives CASSSEDTRSGGYTF.

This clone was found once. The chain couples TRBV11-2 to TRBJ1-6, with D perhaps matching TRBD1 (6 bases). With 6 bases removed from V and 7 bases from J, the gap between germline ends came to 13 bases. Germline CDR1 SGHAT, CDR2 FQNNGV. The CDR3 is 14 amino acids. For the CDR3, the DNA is TGTGCCAGCAGTTCCCGGACAGAAAATTCACCCCTCCACTTT. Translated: CASSSRTENSPLHF.

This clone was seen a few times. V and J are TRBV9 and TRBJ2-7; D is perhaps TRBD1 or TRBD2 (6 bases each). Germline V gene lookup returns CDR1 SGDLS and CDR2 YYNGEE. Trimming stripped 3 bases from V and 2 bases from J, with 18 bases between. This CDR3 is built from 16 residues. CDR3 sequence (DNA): TGTGCCAGCAGCGGCACACAGGTGGGGGGCCCCTACGAGCAGTACTTC. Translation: CASSGTQVGGPYEQYF.

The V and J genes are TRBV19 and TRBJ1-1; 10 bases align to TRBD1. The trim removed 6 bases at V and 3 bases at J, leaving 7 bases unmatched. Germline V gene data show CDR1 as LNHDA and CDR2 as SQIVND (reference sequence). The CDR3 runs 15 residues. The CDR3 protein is CASRAGTGVDTEAFF. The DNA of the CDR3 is TGTGCCAGTAGGGCCGGGACAGGGGTTGACACTGAAGCTTTCTTT.

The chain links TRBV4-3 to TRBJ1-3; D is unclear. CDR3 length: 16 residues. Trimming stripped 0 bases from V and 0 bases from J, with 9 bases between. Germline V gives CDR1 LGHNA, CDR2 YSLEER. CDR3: CASSQDLVLSGNTIYF. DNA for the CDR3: TGCGCCAGCAGCCAAGATCTTGTCCTCTCTGGAAACACCATATATTTT.

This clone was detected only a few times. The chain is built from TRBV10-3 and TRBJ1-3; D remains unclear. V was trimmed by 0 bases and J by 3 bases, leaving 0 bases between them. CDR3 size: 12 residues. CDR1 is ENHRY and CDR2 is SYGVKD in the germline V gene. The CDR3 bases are TGTGCCATCAGTGAGTCTGGAAACACCATATATTTT. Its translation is CAISESGNTIYF.

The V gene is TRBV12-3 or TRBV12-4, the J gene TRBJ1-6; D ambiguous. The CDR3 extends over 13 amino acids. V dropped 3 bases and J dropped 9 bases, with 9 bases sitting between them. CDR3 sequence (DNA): TGTGCCAGCAGTTTTGGGCAAGGTTCACCCCTCCACTTT. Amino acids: CASSFGQGSPLHF.

The CDR3 region is CASSYEGTGVSEQYF. DNA for the CDR3: TGCGCCAGCAGCTACGAAGGGACAGGGGTTAGCGAGCAGTACTTC. The chain has TRBV4-1 and TRBJ2-7; TRBD1 aligns across 10 bases. This CDR3 is 15 amino acids long. The V gene end was trimmed by 5 bases and the J gene end by 6 bases; junction bases not matched to a gene: 10. Per germline, CDR1 MGHRA and CDR2 YSYEKL.

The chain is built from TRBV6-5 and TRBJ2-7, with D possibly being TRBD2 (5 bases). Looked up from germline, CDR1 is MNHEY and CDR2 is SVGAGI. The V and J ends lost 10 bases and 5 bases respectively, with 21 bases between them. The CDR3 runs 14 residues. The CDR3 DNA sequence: TGTGCCACTAAAAAGGAGTGGCGGCGGGACGAGCAGTACTTC. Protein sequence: CATKKEWRRDEQYF.

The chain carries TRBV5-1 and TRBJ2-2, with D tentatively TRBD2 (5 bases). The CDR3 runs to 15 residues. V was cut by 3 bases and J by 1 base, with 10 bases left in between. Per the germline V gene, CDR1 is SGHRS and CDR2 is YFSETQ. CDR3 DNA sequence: TGCGCCAGCAGCTCCGTTCGGGAGAACACCGGGGAGCTGTTTTTT. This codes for CASSSVRENTGELFF. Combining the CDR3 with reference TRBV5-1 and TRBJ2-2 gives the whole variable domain KAGVTQTPRYLIKTRGQQVTLSCSPISGHRSVSWYQQTPGQGLQFLFEYFSETQRNKGNFPGRFSGRQFSNSRSEMNVSTLELGDSALYLCASSSVRENTGELFFGEGSRLTVL.

The CDR3 loop is CASSLVGGLGNGYTF. CDR3 DNA: TGTGCCAGCAGCTTAGTGGGGGGACTTGGTAATGGCTACACCTTC. This rearrangement joins TRBV7-2 to TRBJ1-2, with D perhaps TRBD1 (5 bases). The V gene's germline CDR1 is SGHTA and CDR2 FQGNSA. Trimming took off 1 base at V and 6 bases at J, with 15 bases between the two ends. The CDR3 contains 15 residues. Using reference TRBV7-2 and TRBJ1-2 for the parts outside the CDR3, the full variable domain is GAGVSQSPSNKVTEKGKDVELRCDPISGHTALYWYRQSLGQGLEFLIYFQGNSAPDKSGLPSDRFSAERTGGSVSTLTIQRTQQEDSAVYLCASSLVGGLGNGYTFGSGTRLTVV.

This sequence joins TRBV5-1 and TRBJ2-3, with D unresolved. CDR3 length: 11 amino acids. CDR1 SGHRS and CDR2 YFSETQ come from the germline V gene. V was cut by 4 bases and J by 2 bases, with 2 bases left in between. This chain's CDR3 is CASSDTDTQYF. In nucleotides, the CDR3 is TGCGCCAGCAGCGACACAGATACGCAGTATTTT.

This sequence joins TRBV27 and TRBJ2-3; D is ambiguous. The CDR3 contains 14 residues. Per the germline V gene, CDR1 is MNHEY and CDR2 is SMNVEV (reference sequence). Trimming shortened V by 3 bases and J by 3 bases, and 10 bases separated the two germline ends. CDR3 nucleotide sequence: TGTGCCAGCAGTTTTAGGGTGTTAACAGATACGCAGTATTTT. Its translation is CASSFRVLTDTQYF.

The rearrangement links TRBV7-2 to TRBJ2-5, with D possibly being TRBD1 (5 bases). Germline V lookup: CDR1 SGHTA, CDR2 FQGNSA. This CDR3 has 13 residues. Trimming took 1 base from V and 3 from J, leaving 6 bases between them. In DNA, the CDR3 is TGTGCCAGCAGCTTAGTGACAGAAGAGACCCAGTACTTC. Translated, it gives CASSLVTEETQYF.

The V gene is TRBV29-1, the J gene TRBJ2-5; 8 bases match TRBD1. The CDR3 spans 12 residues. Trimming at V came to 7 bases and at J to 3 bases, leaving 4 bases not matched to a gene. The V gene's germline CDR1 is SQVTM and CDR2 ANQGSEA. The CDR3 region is CSATTGEETQYF. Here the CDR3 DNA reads TGCAGCGCCACGACAGGGGAAGAGACCCAGTACTTC.

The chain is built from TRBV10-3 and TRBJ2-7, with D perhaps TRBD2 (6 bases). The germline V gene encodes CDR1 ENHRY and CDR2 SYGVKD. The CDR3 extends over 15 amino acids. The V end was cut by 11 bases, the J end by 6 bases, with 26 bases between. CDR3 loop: CAVRLGGPRNGEQYF. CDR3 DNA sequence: TGTGCCGTCCGACTCGGGGGACCTAGGAACGGCGAGCAGTACTTC.

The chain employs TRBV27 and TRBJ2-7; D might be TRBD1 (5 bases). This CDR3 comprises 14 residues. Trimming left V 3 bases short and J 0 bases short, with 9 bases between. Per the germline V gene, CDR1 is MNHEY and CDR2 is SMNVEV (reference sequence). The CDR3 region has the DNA TGTGCCAGCAGTTTGAACAGGCGCTCCTACGAGCAGTACTTC. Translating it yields CASSLNRRSYEQYF.

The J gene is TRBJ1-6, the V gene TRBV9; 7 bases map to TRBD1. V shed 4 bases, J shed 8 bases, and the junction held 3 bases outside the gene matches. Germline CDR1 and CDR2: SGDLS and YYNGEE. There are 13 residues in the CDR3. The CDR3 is CASSTGVDSPLHF. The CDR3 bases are TGTGCCAGCAGCACAGGGGTGGATTCACCCCTCCACTTT.

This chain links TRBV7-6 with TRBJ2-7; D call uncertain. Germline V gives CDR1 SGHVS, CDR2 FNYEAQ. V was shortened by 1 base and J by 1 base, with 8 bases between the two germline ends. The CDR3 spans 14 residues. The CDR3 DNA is TGTGCCAGCAGCTTAGGGCTCCCTTCCTACGAGCAGTACTTC. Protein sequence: CASSLGLPSYEQYF.

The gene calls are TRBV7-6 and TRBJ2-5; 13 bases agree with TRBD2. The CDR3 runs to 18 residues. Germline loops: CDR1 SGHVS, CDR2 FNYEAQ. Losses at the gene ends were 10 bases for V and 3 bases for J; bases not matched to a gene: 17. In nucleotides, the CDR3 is TGTGCCACTGCCGCCCCACCGGGGGGACTAGCGGGGAAAGAGACCCAGTACTTC. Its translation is CATAAPPGGLAGKETQYF.

The CDR3 DNA follows: TGTGCCAGCAGGGACAGGAGCTTTTTAGCCGGGGAGCTGTTTTTT. Its protein is CASRDRSFLAGELFF. The chain joins TRBV19 to TRBJ2-2; 8 bases match TRBD1. The CDR3 is 15 amino acids. Germline V gives CDR1 LNHDA, CDR2 SQIVND (reference sequence). The J segment lost 6 bases and the V segment lost 9 bases, leaving 12 bases of the junction unmatched.

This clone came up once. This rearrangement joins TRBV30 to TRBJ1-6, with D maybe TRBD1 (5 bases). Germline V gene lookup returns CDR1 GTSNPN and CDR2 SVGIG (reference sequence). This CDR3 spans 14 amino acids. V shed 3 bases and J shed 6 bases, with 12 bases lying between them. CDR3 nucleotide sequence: TGTGCCTGGAGGGGGGACCGCAGTAATTCACCCCTCCACTTT. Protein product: CAWRGDRSNSPLHF.

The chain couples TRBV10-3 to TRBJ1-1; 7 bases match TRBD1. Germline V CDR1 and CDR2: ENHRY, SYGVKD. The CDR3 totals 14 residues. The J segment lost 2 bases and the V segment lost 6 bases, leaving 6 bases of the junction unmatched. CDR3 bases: TGTGCCATCAGGAGGACAGGTCTAAACACTGAAGCTTTCTTT. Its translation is CAIRRTGLNTEAFF.